The 17 T cell receptor beta chains below were found in one sample sequenced in a study of cytomegalovirus exposure and HLA in healthy donors. Use of 60 Vbeta and 13 Jbeta primers characterized the PCR. Data came from immunoSEQ multiplex PCR; TCRdb stores just in-frame clones and leaves some out. The sample lists under 60,000 clones, approximately 75% occurring once. The sequenced sample was PBMCs. Receptors originate from a woman in her 40s in good health and CMV-seropositive.

The genes are TRBV19 and TRBJ1-1; D not certain. CDR1 LNHDA and CDR2 SQIVND come from the germline V gene (reference sequence). V was clipped by 5 bases and J by 3 bases, with 4 bases between them. This CDR3 comprises 11 residues. The CDR3: CASSQYTEAFF. As DNA, the CDR3 is TGTGCCAGTAGTCAGTACACTGAAGCTTTCTTT. Using reference TRBV19 and TRBJ1-1 for the parts outside the CDR3, the full variable domain is DGGITQSPKYLFRKEGQNVTLSCEQNLNHDAMYWYRQDPGQGLRLIYYSQIVNDFQKGDIAEGYSVSREKKESFPLTVTSAQKNPTAFYLCASSQYTEAFFGQGTRLTVV.

The CDR3, as DNA: TGTGCCAGTCAACCGGGACAGTCATCCCCGAACTACACCTTC. It is translated as CASQPGQSSPNYTF. The rearrangement links TRBV19 to TRBJ1-2; the match to TRBD1 covers 7 bases. The germline V gene encodes CDR1 LNHDA and CDR2 SQIVND (reference sequence). This CDR3 is 14 amino acids long. Germline trimming cut 8 bases from V and 10 bases from J; bases unmatched to any gene: 16.

CDR3 nucleotide sequence: TGCGCCAGCAGCCCAATTGGACAGGGACATCGCAATGAGCAGTTCTTC. Translated, it gives CASSPIGQGHRNEQFF. The gene calls are TRBV4-1 and TRBJ2-1; TRBD1 matches at 8 bases. With 4 bases clipped from V and 6 bases from J, the junction kept 11 bases outside the gene matches. Germline CDR1 reads MGHRA; CDR2 reads YSYEKL. The CDR3 has 16 amino acids.

The V call is TRBV4-1, the J call TRBJ2-3; 14 nucleotides agree with TRBD2. Germline CDR1 reads MGHRA; CDR2 reads YSYEKL. V lost 4 bases to trimming and J lost 0 bases; unmatched junction nucleotides: 9. The CDR3 runs 19 residues. The CDR3 protein is CASSRQGLAGGSSTDTQYF. The CDR3 DNA reads as TGCGCCAGCAGCCGGCAAGGACTAGCGGGGGGAAGTAGCACAGATACGCAGTATTTT.

The chain joins TRBV5-6 to TRBJ1-5; 7 positions match TRBD1. V was pared by 4 bases and J by 9 bases, with 10 bases of the junction left unmatched. Germline V lookup: CDR1 SGHDT, CDR2 YYEEEE. The CDR3 totals 14 residues. The CDR3 DNA reads TGTGCCAGCAGCACAGGACAGGTACTATCGCCCCAGCATTTT. This encodes CASSTGQVLSPQHF.

The chain's CDR3 is CASSYSVLRPQHF. Here the CDR3 DNA reads TGTGCCAGCAGTTACTCGGTACTACGACCCCAGCATTTT. J is TRBJ1-5 and V is TRBV6-6; D is undetermined. V dropped 0 bases and J dropped 10 bases, with 10 bases sitting between them. The CDR3 runs to 13 residues. Per the germline V gene, CDR1 is MNHNY and CDR2 is SVGAGI (reference sequence).

The chain carries TRBV6-1 and TRBJ1-2; the match to TRBD1 covers 9 bases. V shed 2 bases, J shed 5 bases, and the junction held 6 bases outside the gene matches. Germline CDR1 is MNHNS and CDR2 is SASEGT. The CDR3 sequence is 15 residues long. The CDR3 DNA sequence: TGTGCCAGCAGTGAACAACCGGGACAGGGATATGGCTACACCTTC. Its translation is CASSEQPGQGYGYTF.

The CDR3 loop is CSVEEGGKTQYF. CDR3 in DNA: TGCAGCGTTGAGGAAGGGGGAAAGACCCAGTACTTC. J is TRBJ2-5 and V is TRBV29-1; a weak D match, TRBD1 (6 bases). The length of the CDR3 is 12 residues. Germline V gene sequence: CDR1 SQVTM, CDR2 ANQGSEA. V lost 3 bases, J lost 6 bases, and 11 bases lay in between.

The chain links TRBV7-2 to TRBJ2-4; D perhaps matches TRBD2 (6 bases). V was clipped by 2 bases and J by 8 bases, with 10 bases between them. Looked up from germline, CDR1 is SGHTA and CDR2 is FQGNSA. The CDR3 contains 13 residues. The CDR3 loop is CASSLSGRYIQYF. The CDR3 DNA is TGTGCCAGCAGCTTATCGGGGAGGTACATTCAGTACTTC. The whole variable domain, remainder taken from reference TRBV7-2 and TRBJ2-4, is GAGVSQSPSNKVTEKGKDVELRCDPISGHTALYWYRQSLGQGLEFLIYFQGNSAPDKSGLPSDRFSAERTGGSVSTLTIQRTQQEDSAVYLCASSLSGRYIQYFGAGTRLSVL.

The DNA of the CDR3 is TGTGCCAGCAGTTCAACAGGGAGCCCCCTTTACGAGCAGTACTTC. This encodes CASSSTGSPLYEQYF. The chain combines TRBV28 with TRBJ2-7, with TRBD1 as a possible D gene (6 bases). The germline V gene has CDR1 MDHEN and CDR2 SYDVKM. This CDR3 region has 15 residues. Trimming cost V 4 bases and J 4 bases, with 17 bases left between them.

In its sample, this clone was seen once. This sequence joins TRBV29-1 and TRBJ2-7; a possible D gene is TRBD1 (6 bases). This CDR3 is 13 amino acids long. V shed 6 bases and J shed 1 base, with 13 bases lying between them. CDR1 is SQVTM and CDR2 is ANQGSEA in the germline V gene. The CDR3 coding sequence is TGCAGCGTCTCCCCGGGACAATCCTACGAGCAGTACTTC. Translation gives CSVSPGQSYEQYF.

The chain recombines TRBV10-3 with TRBJ2-3; a weak D match, TRBD2 (5 bases). The CDR3 spans 15 residues. Between the trimmed V and J ends, which lost 7 bases and 1 base, there was a span of 15 bases. Germline V gene lookup returns CDR1 ENHRY and CDR2 SYGVKD. The CDR3 protein is CAIKKTPEGTDTQYF. CDR3 DNA sequence: TGTGCCATCAAAAAAACACCGGAGGGCACAGATACGCAGTATTTT.

The chain joins TRBV5-4 to TRBJ1-1; tentatively, D is TRBD1 (6 bases). The CDR3 is made up of 15 amino acids. Trimming removed 2 bases from V and 5 bases from J, with 16 bases in between. Germline CDR1 reads SGHNT; CDR2 reads YYREEE (reference sequence). The CDR3 DNA reads as TGTGCCAGCAGCTTCGCGGAGCAGGGGTTGACTGAAGCTTTCTTT. Encoded protein: CASSFAEQGLTEAFF.

The V and J genes are TRBV2 and TRBJ1-5; D is unclear. CDR3 length: 13 amino acids. CDR1 is SNHLY, CDR2 FYNNEI, per germline. The V end lost 7 bases, the J end lost 0 bases, and 7 bases lay between the germline ends. The CDR3 bases are TGTGCCAGCAAGCGTTATAGCAATCAGCCCCAGCATTTT. Protein sequence: CASKRYSNQPQHF.

V usage is TRBV6-1 and J usage is TRBJ2-3, with TRBD2 matching 10 bases. Germline V gives CDR1 MNHNS, CDR2 SASEGT. V lost 2 bases and J lost 9; bases outside the gene matches: 8. There are 15 residues in the CDR3. As DNA, the CDR3 is TGTGCCAGCAGTGAACTAGCGGGGGCCCCTGGGACGCAGTATTTT. Encoded protein: CASSELAGAPGTQYF.

The chain couples TRBV9 to TRBJ2-6; a possible D gene is TRBD1 (6 bases). The V gene's germline CDR1 is SGDLS and CDR2 YYNGEE. CDR3 length equals 15 residues. Trimming took off 3 bases at V and 0 bases at J, with 7 bases between the two ends. The chain's CDR3 is CASSAQGSGANVLTF. In nucleotides, the CDR3 is TGTGCCAGCAGCGCACAGGGCTCTGGGGCCAACGTCCTGACTTTC.

The J gene is TRBJ2-4, the V gene TRBV27; TRBD1 aligns across 9 bases. Germline assignment: CDR1 MNHEY and CDR2 SMNVEV (reference sequence). Losses at the gene ends were 3 bases for V and 3 bases for J; bases not matched to a gene: 6. The CDR3 covers 16 residues. DNA for the CDR3: TGTGCCAGCAGTTTGTACCCGGGACAGGGCAAAAACATTCAGTACTTC. The encoded protein is CASSLYPGQGKNIQYF.